The 24 T cell receptor beta chains given below trace back to one sample, sequenced in a study of T-cell reconstitution after alpha-beta-depleted transplantation in children. Unique molecular identifiers were incorporated when the TCRbeta library was constructed. Each CDR3 protein is one row after TCRdb ran MiXCR on the PCR reads. The sample carries about 200,000 distinct CDR3 sequences, approximately 6.3% recorded once. This material consisted of PBMCs, taken before TCRalphabeta/CD19-depleted stem cell transplant. Receptors originate from a boy aged 2 to 10 with acute lymphoblastic leukemia, due to receive a stem cell transplant.

This clonotype was detected only a few times. The gene calls are TRBV2 and TRBJ1-2; D is undetermined. Germline lookup yields CDR1 SNHLY and CDR2 FYNNEI. Between the trimmed V and J ends, which lost 1 base and 6 bases, there was a span of 12 bases. The length of the CDR3 is 14 residues. DNA for the CDR3: TGTGCCAGCAGTGAAGGGGAGTCATGGGATGGCTACACCTTC. Encoded protein: CASSEGESWDGYTF.

The chain recombines TRBV24-1 with TRBJ2-1, with TRBD1 matching 8 bases. The V and J ends lost 6 bases and 12 bases, in that order; junction bases with no gene match: 3. Germline CDR1 reads KGHDR; CDR2 reads SFDVKD. The CDR3 sequence is 11 residues long. The CDR3 here is CATSQDRGQFF. CDR3 nucleotide sequence: TGTGCCACCAGTCAAGACAGGGGGCAGTTCTTC.

This clonotype was seen ten or more times. This chain uses TRBV12-3 or TRBV12-4 with TRBJ2-3; a possible D gene is TRBD1 (6 bases). This CDR3 comprises 15 residues. V dropped 3 bases and J dropped 0 bases, with 10 bases sitting between them. The CDR3 spells CASSFRTDSTDTQYF. In nucleotides, the CDR3 is TGTGCCAGCAGTTTCCGGACAGATAGCACAGATACGCAGTATTTT.

This clonotype occurred many times. It is likely a read error, because the conserved phenylalanine at the end of the CDR3 is missing. The DNA is left out, because the CDR3 cannot be placed on it with certainty; the CDR3 is given as TCRdb lists it. This sequence joins TRBV3-1 and TRBJ2-1; the table's D call TRBD2 went unverified against the DNA. Both ends counted, the CDR3 spans 10 residues. Germline CDR1 and CDR2: LGHDT and YNNKEL (reference sequence). The CDR3 sequence is CASSHCPRFH.

This clonotype has more than one count but fewer than ten. This chain uses TRBV7-8 with TRBJ1-2, with a weak D call TRBD1 (6 bases). CDR3 length equals 15 residues. V was pared by 5 bases and J by 5 bases, with 18 bases between. The germline V gene has CDR1 SGHVS and CDR2 FQNEAQ. The CDR3 DNA follows: TGTGCCAGCAGCGTAGAGAGGGGTAGGGGGTATGGCTACACCTTC. Its translation is CASSVERGRGYGYTF.

This clonotype was seen ten or more times. The chain combines TRBV7-2 with TRBJ1-5; tentative D call: TRBD1 (5 bases). The CDR3 has 14 residues. From germline, CDR1 is SGHTA and CDR2 FQGNSA. V shed 5 bases and J shed 4 bases, with 12 bases lying between them. The DNA of the CDR3 is TGTGCCAGCAGCGCAGACGGGGGGAATCAGCCCCAGCATTTT. Residues: CASSADGGNQPQHF. The full variable domain, with the rest looked up from reference TRBV7-2 and TRBJ1-5, is GAGVSQSPSNKVTEKGKDVELRCDPISGHTALYWYRQSLGQGLEFLIYFQGNSAPDKSGLPSDRFSAERTGGSVSTLTIQRTQQEDSAVYLCASSADGGNQPQHFGDGTRLSIL.

This clonotype was counted many times. This rearrangement joins TRBV5-4 to TRBJ2-1; a weak D match, TRBD2 (7 bases). Germline CDR1 and CDR2: SGHNT and YYREEE (reference sequence). Between the trimmed V and J ends, which lost 4 bases and 6 bases, there was a span of 23 bases. CDR3 size: 17 residues. The CDR3 DNA reads as TGTGCCAGCAGCCCCTCACCGGGGGCTAGCGGTAGCAATGAGCAGTTCTTC. Amino acid sequence: CASSPSPGASGSNEQFF.

This clonotype appeared many times. The J gene is TRBJ2-1, the V gene TRBV6-2 or TRBV6-3; no firm D call. This CDR3 is built from 16 residues. Trimming left V 7 bases short and J 4 bases short, with 20 bases between. The V gene's germline CDR1 is MNHEY and CDR2 SVGEGT. The CDR3: CASIRNGLNRYNEQFF. The CDR3 region has the DNA TGTGCCAGCATCCGAAACGGTCTAAATAGATACAATGAGCAGTTCTTC.

This clonotype was observed at least ten times. This sequence joins TRBV3-1 and TRBJ1-1; the match to TRBD1 covers 9 bases. This CDR3 has 18 residues. V was clipped by 4 bases and J by 0 bases; unmatched bases: 12. CDR1 and CDR2 (germline): LGHDT, YNNKEL (reference sequence). The CDR3 loop is CASSRDRDRVRMNTEAFF. CDR3 DNA sequence: TGTGCCAGCAGCCGGGACCGGGACAGGGTTCGGATGAACACTGAAGCTTTCTTT.

The chain uses TRBV11-3 and TRBJ2-2; 12 bases are a match to TRBD2. Germline V gene lookup returns CDR1 SGHNT and CDR2 YENEEA. CDR3 size: 17 residues. The V and J ends lost 5 bases and 3 bases, in that order; junction bases with no gene match: 7. CDR3 in DNA: TGTGCCAGCAGCCCACAGCGGACTAGCGGGGACACCGGGGAGCTGTTTTTT. It encodes CASSPQRTSGDTGELFF.

The V and J genes are TRBV7-9 and TRBJ1-2, with D tentatively TRBD1 (6 bases). The length of the CDR3 is 14 residues. Germline-derived CDR1 and CDR2 are SEHNR and FQNEAQ (reference sequence). V lost 5 bases and J lost 7, with 17 bases in between. In DNA, the CDR3 is TGTGCCAGCAGCGTAGAAAGCAGGGGTCCTGGCTACACCTTC. This translates into CASSVESRGPGYTF. Full variable domain (missing parts from reference TRBV7-9 and TRBJ1-2): DTGVSQNPRHKITKRGQNVTFRCDPISEHNRLYWYRQTLGQGPEFLTYFQNEAQLEKSRLLSDRFSAERPKGSFSTLEIQRTEQGDSAMYLCASSVESRGPGYTFGSGTRLTVV.

The chain links TRBV20-1 to TRBJ1-1; possibly TRBD1 for D (5 bases). The V end lost 6 bases, the J end lost 1 base, and 15 bases lay between the germline ends. Germline V gives CDR1 DFQATT, CDR2 SNEGSKA (reference sequence). This CDR3 has 14 amino acids. CDR3 protein: CSAPRDSQNTEAFF. The CDR3 DNA sequence: TGCAGTGCACCCCGGGACTCTCAGAACACTGAAGCTTTCTTT.

This chain links TRBV2 with TRBJ1-5; possible D gene TRBD1, 6 bases. In germline, CDR1 is SNHLY, CDR2 FYNNEI. Trimming took off 6 bases at V and 6 bases at J, with 18 bases between the two ends. The CDR3 contains 15 residues. CDR3 DNA sequence: TGTGCCAGCAGGGAGACAGGTAACGCCGTTCAGCCCCAGCATTTT. This gives the protein CASRETGNAVQPQHF. The variable domain in full, with the rest retrieved from reference TRBV2 and TRBJ1-5, is EPEVTQTPSHQVTQMGQEVILRCVPISNHLYFYWYRQILGQKVEFLVSFYNNEISEKSEIFDDQFSVERPDGSNFTLKIRSTKLEDSAMYFCASRETGNAVQPQHFGDGTRLSIL.

This clonotype has a count of ten or more. The chain has TRBV25-1 and TRBJ1-5; D might be TRBD1 (5 bases). V was shortened by 5 bases and J by 2 bases, with 7 bases between the two germline ends. This CDR3 region has 13 residues. Germline lookup yields CDR1 MGHDK and CDR2 SYGVNS. CDR3 protein: CASSRGGNQPQHF. In DNA form, the CDR3 reads TGTGCCAGCAGTCGGGGGGGCAATCAGCCCCAGCATTTT.

Worth noting for this clonotype: A read error may explain this, as a much larger clone is one base away. This CDR3 fails to terminate in the conserved phenylalanine or tryptophan, so it likely reflects a read error. The J gene is TRBJ2-5, the V gene TRBV29-1; TRBD2 aligns across 12 bases. Germline assignment: CDR1 SQVTM and CDR2 ANQGSEA. Trimming took 0 bases from V and 6 from J; bases not matched to a gene: 11. There are 17 residues in the CDR3. CDR3 sequence: CSVEDPYTSGRTKTQYY. The CDR3 bases are TGCAGCGTTGAAGATCCCTATACTAGCGGGAGGACAAAGACCCAGTACTAC.

As for this clonotype: This may arise from a read error, as a much more abundant clone is one base away. The chain couples TRBV14 to TRBJ2-1; D not certain. The germline V gene encodes CDR1 SGHDN and CDR2 FVKESK. The CDR3 is 18 residues long. CDR3 DNA: TGTGCCGGCAGCCAAGATCACACGAAGTGGCCATCCTACAATGAGCAGTTCTTC. Protein sequence: CAGSQDHTKWPSYNEQFF.

The table lists this clonotype with many counts. The chain is built from TRBV27 and TRBJ1-1; D call uncertain. The CDR3 totals 13 residues. Germline CDR1 and CDR2: MNHEY and SMNVEV (reference sequence). V lost 5 bases and J 0 bases, leaving 7 bases between the germline ends. The CDR3 region has the DNA TGTGCCAGCAGTAGCAGAGTGAACACTGAAGCTTTCTTT. It yields the protein CASSSRVNTEAFF.

This clonotype was seen at least ten times. CDR3 loop: CASSLQGASYNEQFF. The CDR3 DNA sequence: TGTGCCAGCAGCCTCCAAGGGGCCTCCTACAATGAGCAGTTCTTC. The chain carries TRBV7-9 and TRBJ2-1; possible D gene TRBD1, 5 bases. CDR1 and CDR2 (germline): SEHNR, FQNEAQ (reference sequence). The CDR3 has 15 amino acids. Trimming removed 5 bases from V and 0 bases from J, with 11 bases in between.

This clonotype was observed many times. The rearrangement links TRBV28 to TRBJ1-3, with D unresolved. From germline, CDR1 is MDHEN and CDR2 SYDVKM. The CDR3 length is 15 residues. The ends were cut back, 7 bases at V and 8 bases at J, with 21 bases in the middle. CDR3 loop: CASIPTGPRWDTIYF. The CDR3 region has the DNA TGTGCCAGCATCCCTACCGGGCCGAGGTGGGACACCATATATTTT.

This clonotype appeared a few times. The chain employs TRBV28 and TRBJ2-3, with 12 bases matching TRBD2. With 5 bases clipped from V and 2 bases from J, the junction kept 8 bases outside the gene matches. Germline CDR1 reads MDHEN; CDR2 reads SYDVKM. This CDR3 contains 17 residues. CDR3 sequence (DNA): TGTGCCAGCAGTATAGGACTAGCGGGGATAGACACAGATACGCAGTATTTT. This codes for CASSIGLAGIDTDTQYF.

This clonotype was detected ten times or more. This chain links TRBV2 with TRBJ2-6; 7 nucleotides line up with TRBD1. The V gene's germline CDR1 is SNHLY and CDR2 FYNNEI. Trimming cost V 8 bases and J 2 bases; bases outside gene matches: 9. This CDR3 is built from 16 residues. The CDR3 protein is CASRILDRAGANVLTF. As DNA, the CDR3 is TGTGCCAGCCGAATTCTCGACAGGGCTGGGGCCAACGTCCTGACTTTC.

The sample holds many counts of this clonotype. The rearrangement uses TRBV29-1 and TRBJ2-1; 7 nucleotides align to TRBD2. The CDR3 spans 11 residues. Per germline, CDR1 SQVTM and CDR2 ANQGSEA. V gave up 1 base and J gave up 15 bases; unmatched junction bases: 6. The CDR3 bases are TGCAGCGTTGAAGCTAGGCGGGAGATGTTCTTC. Translating gives CSVEARREMFF.

This clonotype was counted at least ten times. The V and J genes are TRBV20-1 and TRBJ2-3; D is uncertain. The CDR3 contains 14 residues. The germline V gene has CDR1 DFQATT and CDR2 SNEGSKA (reference sequence). V dropped 2 bases and J dropped 1 base, with 10 bases sitting between them. The CDR3 region is CSARPKPGTDTQYF. As DNA, the CDR3 is TGCAGTGCTAGACCAAAGCCCGGCACAGATACGCAGTATTTT.

This clonotype was detected many times. The rearrangement uses TRBV5-1 and TRBJ2-7; D is uncertain. The CDR3 covers 13 residues. Germline V gene lookup returns CDR1 SGHRS and CDR2 YFSETQ. The ends were cut back, 0 bases at V and 4 bases at J, with 8 bases in the middle. CDR3 sequence (DNA): TGCGCCAGCAGCTTGGACGGCAAATACGAGCAGTACTTC. Translation gives CASSLDGKYEQYF.